A selection of T cell receptor beta chains follows, all from one sample in a study of response to subunit inactivated influenza vaccine. Via MiXCR, TCRdb re-called the RT-PCR reads, giving one row per CDR3 protein. The table includes approximately 200,000 distinct CDR3 sequences, approximately 15% detected once. The source was CD8+ T cells sorted from PBMCs, collected 4 to 6 days after vaccination. These receptors all come from a man aged 50-59 years who received an inactivated influenza vaccine. The CDR3 runs from the conserved cysteine through the conserved F or W. A D gene is named only where the DNA matches it firmly. Some rows mark clone size as missing; the rest say once, few, many or name a class of expanded clone.

TRBJ2-1 | many | TRBD2 | TRBV15 | TGTGCCACCAGCAGAGGACTAGCGGGGGGGCATGAGCAGTTCTTC | CATSRGLAGGHEQFF
TRBJ2-1 | - | - | TRBV4-2 | TGTGCCAGCAGCCAAGAACTACTGAATGAGCAGTTCTTC | CASSQELLNEQFF
TRBJ2-1 | few | TRBD2 | TRBV7-9 | TGTGCCAGCAGCCTAGGACTAGCGGGGAGCTCCTACAATGAGCAGTTCTTC | CASSLGLAGSSYNEQFF
TRBJ2-1 | - | TRBD2 | TRBV6-1 | TGTGCCAGCAACCCCGGGACTAGCCAAAATGAGCAGTTCTTC | CASNPGTSQNEQFF
TRBJ2-7 | many | - | TRBV7-2 | TGTGCCAGCAGCTTATCTGTTTACGAGCAGTACTTC | CASSLSVYEQYF
TRBJ1-2 | many | - | TRBV11-2 | TGTGCCAGCAGCTTAGGCCGGGAAGGCTACACCTTC | CASSLGREGYTF
TRBJ2-3 | - | - | TRBV7-6 | TGTGCCAGCAGCTTAGAGGCAGGGGGCACAGATACGCAGTATTTT | CASSLEAGGTDTQYF
TRBJ2-6 | - | - | TRBV6-2/TRBV6-3 | TGTGCCAGCAGTTACTTTGCTGCTGGGGCCAACGTCCTGACTTTC | CASSYFAAGANVLTF
TRBJ2-5 | - | TRBD1 | TRBV7-9 | TGTGCCAGCGACAGGGGTGAGACCCAGTACTTC | CASDRGETQYF
TRBJ2-1 | many | TRBD2 | TRBV28 | TGTGCCAGCAGGCCCGGACTAGCGGATTACAATGAGCAGTTCTTC | CASRPGLADYNEQFF
TRBJ2-3 | once | TRBD2 | TRBV7-2 | TGTGCCAGCAGCTTGGAGCGGGGGTTTAGGGATACGCAGTATTTT | CASSLERGFRDTQYF
TRBJ2-1 | few | TRBD1 | TRBV3-1 | TGTGCCAGCAGCCCCGGGACAGAAATATACAATGAGCAGTTCTTC | CASSPGTEIYNEQFF
TRBJ2-1 | - | - | TRBV20-1 | TGCAGTGCTAGAGATAAGGGACGCTACAACAATGAGCAGTTCTTC | CSARDKGRYNNEQFF
TRBJ2-7 | few | - | TRBV18 | TGTGCCAGCTCACCATCGGGCCAGAAGTACTTC | CASSPSGQKYF
TRBJ2-7 | - | TRBD1 | TRBV27 | TGTGCCAGCAGTCCCCAGACAGGGGGTCTCGAGCAGTACTTC | CASSPQTGGLEQYF